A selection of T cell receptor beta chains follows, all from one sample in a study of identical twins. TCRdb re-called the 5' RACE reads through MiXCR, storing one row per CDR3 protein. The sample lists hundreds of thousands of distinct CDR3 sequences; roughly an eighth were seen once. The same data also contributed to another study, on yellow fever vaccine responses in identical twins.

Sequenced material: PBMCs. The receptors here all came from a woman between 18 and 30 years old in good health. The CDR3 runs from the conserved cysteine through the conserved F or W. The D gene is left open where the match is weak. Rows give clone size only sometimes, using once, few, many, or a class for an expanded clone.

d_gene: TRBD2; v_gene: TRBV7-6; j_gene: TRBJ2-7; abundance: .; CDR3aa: CASSRGLAGVDEQYF; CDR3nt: TGTGCCAGCAGCCGCGGACTAGCGGGAGTAGACGAGCAGTACTTC
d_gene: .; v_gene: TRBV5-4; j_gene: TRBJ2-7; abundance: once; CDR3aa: CASSPGLGDYYEQYF; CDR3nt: TGTGCCAGCAGCCCCGGGCTAGGTGATTATTACGAGCAGTACTTC
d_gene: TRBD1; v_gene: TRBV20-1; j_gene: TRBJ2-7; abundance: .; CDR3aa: CSARVTTGGYEQYF; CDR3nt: TGCAGTGCTAGGGTTACGACAGGGGGCTACGAGCAGTACTTC
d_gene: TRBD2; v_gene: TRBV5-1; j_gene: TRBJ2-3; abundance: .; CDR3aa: CASSPIAGDTDTQYF; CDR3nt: TGCGCCAGCAGCCCGATAGCGGGAGACACAGATACGCAGTATTTT
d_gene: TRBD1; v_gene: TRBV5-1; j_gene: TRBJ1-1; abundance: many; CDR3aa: CASSPLTGTGNTEAFF; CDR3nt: TGCGCCAGCAGCCCCCTAACCGGGACAGGGAACACTGAAGCTTTCTTT
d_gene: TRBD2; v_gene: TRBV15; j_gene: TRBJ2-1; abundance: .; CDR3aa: CATSEPSGWSYNEQFF; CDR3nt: TGTGCCACCAGCGAACCTAGCGGTTGGTCCTACAATGAGCAGTTCTTC
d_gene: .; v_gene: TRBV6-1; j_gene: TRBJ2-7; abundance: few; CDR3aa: CASREPGTYPYEQYF; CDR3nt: TGTGCCAGCAGGGAACCCGGGACGTATCCCTACGAGCAGTACTTC
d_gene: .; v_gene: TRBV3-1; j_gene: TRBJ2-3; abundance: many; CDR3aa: CASSPGTSDTQYF; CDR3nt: TGTGCCAGCAGCCCCGGGACTTCAGATACGCAGTATTTT
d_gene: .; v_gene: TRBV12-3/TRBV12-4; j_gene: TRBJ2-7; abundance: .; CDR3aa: CASSLTATAQYF; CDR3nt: TGTGCCAGCAGTTTAACAGCTACGGCGCAGTACTTC
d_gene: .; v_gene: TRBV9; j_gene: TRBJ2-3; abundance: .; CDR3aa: CATGATNYGTQYF; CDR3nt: TGTGCCACCGGGGCTACGAACTATGGGACGCAGTATTTT
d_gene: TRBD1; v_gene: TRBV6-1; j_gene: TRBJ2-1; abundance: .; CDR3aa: CASSRGQGAWSEQFF; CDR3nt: TGTGCCAGCAGCCGAGGACAGGGGGCTTGGAGTGAGCAGTTCTTC
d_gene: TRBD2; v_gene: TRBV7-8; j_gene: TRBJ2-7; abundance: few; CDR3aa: CASSPLAGGLNEQYF; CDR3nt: TGTGCCAGCAGCCCTCTAGCGGGAGGATTGAACGAGCAGTACTTC
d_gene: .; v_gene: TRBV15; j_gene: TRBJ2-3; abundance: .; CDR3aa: CATSSMVSADTQYF; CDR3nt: TGTGCCACCAGCAGCATGGTATCCGCGGATACGCAGTATTTT
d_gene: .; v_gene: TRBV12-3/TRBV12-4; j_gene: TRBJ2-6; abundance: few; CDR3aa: CASSFGQGGGANVLTF; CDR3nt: TGTGCCAGCAGTTTCGGGCAGGGGGGCGGGGCCAACGTCCTGACTTTC
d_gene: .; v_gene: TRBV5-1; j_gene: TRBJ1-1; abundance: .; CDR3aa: CASRSDVNTEAFF; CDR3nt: TGCGCCAGCAGGTCAGACGTGAACACTGAAGCTTTCTTT
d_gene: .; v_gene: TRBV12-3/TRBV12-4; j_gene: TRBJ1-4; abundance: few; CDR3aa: CASSLGGPTNEKLFF; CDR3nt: TGTGCCAGCAGTTTAGGTGGACCAACTAATGAAAAACTGTTTTTT
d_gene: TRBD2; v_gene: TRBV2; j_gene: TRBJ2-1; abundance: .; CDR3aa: CASSAGTSGGLRQFF; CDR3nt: TGTGCCAGCAGCGCCGGGACTAGCGGGGGGCTGAGGCAGTTCTTC
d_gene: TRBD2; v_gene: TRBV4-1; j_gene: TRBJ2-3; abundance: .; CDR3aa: CASSTRTSGGAQRGTDTQYF; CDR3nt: TGCGCCAGCAGCACCCGCACTAGCGGGGGCGCACAAAGGGGGACAGATACGCAGTATTTT
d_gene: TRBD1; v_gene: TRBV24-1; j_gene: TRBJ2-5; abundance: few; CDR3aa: CATSEETGLRTQYF; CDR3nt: TGTGCCACCAGTGAAGAGACAGGGTTAAGGACCCAGTACTTC
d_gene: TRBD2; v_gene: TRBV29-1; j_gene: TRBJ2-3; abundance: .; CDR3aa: CSVAGGPSTDTQYF; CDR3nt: TGCAGCGTAGCGGGAGGGCCTAGCACAGATACGCAGTATTTT
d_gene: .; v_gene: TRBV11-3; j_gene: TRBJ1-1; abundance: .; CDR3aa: CASSLRGAEAFF; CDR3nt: TGTGCCAGCAGCTTACGGGGCGCTGAAGCTTTCTTT
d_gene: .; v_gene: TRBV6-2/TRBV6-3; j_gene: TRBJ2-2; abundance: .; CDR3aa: CASSYLASNTGELFF; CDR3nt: TGTGCCAGCAGTTACCTTGCGTCGAACACCGGGGAGCTGTTTTTT
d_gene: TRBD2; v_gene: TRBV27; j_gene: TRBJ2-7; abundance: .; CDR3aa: CASSRREGHYEQYF; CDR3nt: TGTGCCAGCAGTAGACGGGAGGGCCACTACGAGCAGTACTTC
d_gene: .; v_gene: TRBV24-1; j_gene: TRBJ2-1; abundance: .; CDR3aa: CATSDLGAEQFF; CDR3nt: TGTGCCACCAGTGACTTAGGAGCTGAGCAGTTCTTC
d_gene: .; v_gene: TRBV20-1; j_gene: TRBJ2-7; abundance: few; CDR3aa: CSARRGGEQYF; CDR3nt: TGCAGTGCTAGGAGGGGAGGCGAGCAGTACTTC
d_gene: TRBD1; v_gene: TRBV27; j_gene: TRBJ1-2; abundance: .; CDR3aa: CASSRGQGKVYGYTF; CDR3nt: TGTGCCAGCAGTCGGGGACAGGGGAAGGTTTATGGCTACACCTTC
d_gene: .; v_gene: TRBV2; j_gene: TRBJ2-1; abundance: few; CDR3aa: CASLDRLEPNEQFF; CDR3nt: TGTGCCAGCTTGGATAGACTAGAGCCTAATGAGCAGTTCTTC